One sample yielded the 11 T cell receptor beta chains listed below, sequenced in a study of CD8 T cells in ankylosing spondylitis. Broader study findings: Blood of patients with ankylosing spondylitis appeared to be characterized by a TCR beta motif of eight highly homologous variants.

TCRdb reanalysed the 5' RACE reads using MiXCR and keeps one entry per CDR3 protein. In the table there are 350,000 to 450,000 distinct CDR3 sequences, 20% to 30% of which are singletons. These TCRs are of unknown antigen specificity. The sequencing input was blood, either unsorted or a sorted T cell fraction (not recorded which). These receptors were taken from a male donor with ankylosing spondylitis.

By sample share, this clonotype is medium-sized. The chain uses TRBV7-2 and TRBJ2-5; 7 nucleotides agree with TRBD2. There are 13 residues in the CDR3. The germline V gene has CDR1 SGHTA and CDR2 FQGNSA. V lost 3 bases and J lost 5; bases outside the gene matches: 3. For the CDR3, the DNA is TGTGCCAGCAGCTTGGGACTATGGGAGACCCAGTACTTC. Its translation: CASSLGLWETQYF.

The V and J genes are TRBV20-1 and TRBJ2-5, with D tentatively TRBD1 or TRBD2 (6 bases each). V gave up 2 bases and J gave up 2 bases, with 9 bases separating them. The germline V gene has CDR1 DFQATT and CDR2 SNEGSKA (reference sequence). CDR3 length: 13 residues. The CDR3 is CSARRGVQETQYF. The CDR3, as DNA: TGCAGTGCTAGAAGGGGGGTTCAAGAGACCCAGTACTTC.

This clonotype was counted many times. The chain carries TRBV28 and TRBJ1-5; a possible D gene is TRBD1 (5 bases). The length of the CDR3 is 20 residues. V was trimmed by 5 bases and J by 0 bases, leaving 26 bases between them. CDR1 and CDR2 (germline): MDHEN, SYDVKM. CDR3 nucleotides: TGTGCCAGCAGTCTAACCGGGGAGGGGCGAGCCCGTTTTAGCAATCAGCCCCAGCATTTT. Translating it yields CASSLTGEGRARFSNQPQHF.

The chain employs TRBV20-1 and TRBJ1-1, with D hard to call. CDR1 is DFQATT, CDR2 SNEGSKA, per germline (reference sequence). V lost 3 bases and J lost 1, with 9 bases in between. The CDR3 is made up of 13 amino acids. The CDR3 nucleotides are TGCAGTGCTAGGAACAGTTCGAACACTGAAGCTTTCTTT. It specifies CSARNSSNTEAFF.

This clonotype came up a few times. V and J are TRBV24-1 and TRBJ2-1; 7 nucleotides line up with TRBD2. The length of the CDR3 is 16 residues. The germline V gene has CDR1 KGHDR and CDR2 SFDVKD. The V gene end was trimmed by 3 bases and the J gene end by 4 bases; junction bases not matched to a gene: 8. The CDR3 reads CATSDPGGVGYNEQFF. CDR3 bases: TGTGCCACCAGTGATCCGGGGGGAGTGGGGTACAATGAGCAGTTCTTC.

The J gene is TRBJ2-1, the V gene TRBV9; D uncertain. In germline, CDR1 is SGDLS, CDR2 YYNGEE. V lost 4 bases and J lost 3, with 11 bases in between. There are 14 residues in the CDR3. CDR3 sequence reads: CASSPRTGYNEQFF. The CDR3 DNA follows: TGTGCCAGCAGCCCTCGGACGGGCTACAATGAGCAGTTCTTC. The variable domain in full, completed from reference TRBV9 and TRBJ2-1, reads DSGVTQTPKHLITATGQRVTLRCSPRSGDLSVYWYQQSLDQGLQFLIQYYNGEERAKGNILERFSAQQFPDLHSELNLSSLELGDSALYFCASSPRTGYNEQFFGPGTRLTVL.

This clonotype has a handful of counts. The rearrangement uses TRBV7-8 and TRBJ1-2; a possible D gene is TRBD1 (5 bases). Germline-derived CDR1 and CDR2 are SGHVS and FQNEAQ. With 5 bases removed from V and 8 bases from J, the gap between germline ends came to 12 bases. This CDR3 spans 12 amino acids. In nucleotides, the CDR3 is TGTGCCAGCAGCCACCAGGGAAGGGGCTACACCTTC. Amino acid sequence: CASSHQGRGYTF.

The rearrangement links TRBV5-4 to TRBJ2-3; the match to TRBD2 covers 7 bases. CDR1 SGHNT and CDR2 YYREEE come from the germline V gene (reference sequence). This CDR3 contains 15 residues. V shed 4 bases and J 2 bases; nucleotides not matched to a gene: 7. This chain's CDR3 is CASSPLAGVTDTQYF. CDR3 sequence (DNA): TGTGCCAGCAGCCCTCTGGCGGGAGTCACAGATACGCAGTATTTT.

The rearrangement joins TRBV5-1 to TRBJ2-1, with a possible D match to TRBD1 (6 bases). CDR1 is SGHRS, CDR2 YFSETQ, per germline. This CDR3 region has 15 residues. V was clipped by 5 bases and J by 4 bases, with 16 bases between them. The CDR3 nucleotides read TGCGCCAGCAGTCAGGGGTGGCTGGAGTACAATGAGCAGTTCTTC. Translation gives CASSQGWLEYNEQFF.

The chain has TRBV20-1 and TRBJ1-1, with D possibly being TRBD1 (5 bases). This CDR3 is built from 14 residues. Looked up from germline, CDR1 is DFQATT and CDR2 is SNEGSKA (reference sequence). V lost 3 bases to trimming and J lost 5 bases, with 16 bases between them. CDR3 protein: CSASSGPPGTEAFF. The CDR3 DNA is TGCAGTGCTAGCTCAGGGCCGCCTGGGACTGAAGCTTTCTTT.

This clonotype was picked up a small number of times. V usage is TRBV6-1 and J usage is TRBJ2-5; 8 bases line up with TRBD1. The ends lost 7 bases at V and 4 bases at J; junction bases unmatched: 8. CDR3 length equals 14 residues. Germline CDR1 and CDR2: MNHNS and SASEGT. CDR3 amino acids: CASIDRGAIETQYF. The DNA of the CDR3 is TGTGCCAGCATTGACAGGGGTGCTATAGAGACCCAGTACTTC.